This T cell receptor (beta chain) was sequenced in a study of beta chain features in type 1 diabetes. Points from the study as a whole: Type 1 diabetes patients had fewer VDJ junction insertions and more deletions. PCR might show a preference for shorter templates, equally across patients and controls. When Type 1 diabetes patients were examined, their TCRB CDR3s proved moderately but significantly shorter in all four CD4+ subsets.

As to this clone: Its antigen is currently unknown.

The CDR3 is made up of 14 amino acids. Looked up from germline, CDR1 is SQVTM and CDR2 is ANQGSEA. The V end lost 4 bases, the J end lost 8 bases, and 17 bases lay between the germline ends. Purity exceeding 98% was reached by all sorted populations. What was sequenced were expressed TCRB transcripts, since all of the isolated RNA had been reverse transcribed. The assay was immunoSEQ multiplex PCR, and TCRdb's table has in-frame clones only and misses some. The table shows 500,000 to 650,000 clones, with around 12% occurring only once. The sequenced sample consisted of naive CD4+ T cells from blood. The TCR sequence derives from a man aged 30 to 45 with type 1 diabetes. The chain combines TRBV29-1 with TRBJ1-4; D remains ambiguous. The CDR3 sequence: CSVVSGINGEKLFF. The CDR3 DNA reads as TGCAGCGTTGTTTCCGGGATCAACGGCGAAAAACTGTTTTTT.